This TCR beta chain was recovered during a study of Graves' ophthalmopathy and Graves' hyperthyroidism. Amplified TCR beta CDR3 regions were obtained using RNA transcripts as template. The authors performed first-round RT-PCR with HTBI primers and then a second-round multiplex PCR. TCRdb re-called the multiplex PCR reads with MiXCR, one entry per CDR3 protein. The top ten hold more than 35% of the sample, which has 200,000 to 250,000 distinct CDR3 sequences, roughly a fifth seen once. Germline lookup yields CDR1 SGHTA and CDR2 FQGNSA. CDR3 length equals 14 residues. The V and J ends lost 4 bases and 4 bases respectively, with 13 bases between them. None of the included patients had other autoimmune diseases, uncontrolled infections, pregnancy or lactation, as these led to exclusion.

The clonotype was recovered from a woman aged 50 to 65 with Graves' ophthalmopathy. Material: peripheral blood. The V gene is TRBV7-2, the J gene TRBJ1-1; D is ambiguous. CDR3 in DNA: TGTGCCAGCAGCTCAGTTTGGGGTCCCACTGAAGCTTTCTTT. Its translation: CASSSVWGPTEAFF.